The 12 T cell receptor beta chains listed next were all sequenced from one sample in a study of cytomegalovirus exposure and HLA in healthy donors. Profiled with immunoSEQ multiplex PCR; TCRdb holds only in-frame clones, not every one. The sample records some 170,000 clones, 80% to 90% being singletons. The source material was PBMCs. The source of these receptors is a woman aged 30 to 39 in good health and CMV-seronegative.

This clone was counted between two and nine times. The gene calls are TRBV2 and TRBJ2-5; D uncertain. Germline-derived CDR1 and CDR2 are SNHLY and FYNNEI. The CDR3 is made up of 12 amino acids. Trimming stripped 3 bases from V and 8 bases from J, with 10 bases between. This CDR3 is CASSERRRTQYF. Here the CDR3 DNA reads TGTGCCAGCAGTGAGAGACGGCGAACCCAGTACTTC. The full variable domain, completed using reference TRBV2 and TRBJ2-5, is EPEVTQTPSHQVTQMGQEVILRCVPISNHLYFYWYRQILGQKVEFLVSFYNNEISEKSEIFDDQFSVERPDGSNFTLKIRSTKLEDSAMYFCASSERRRTQYFGPGTRLLVL.

In this sample, this clone turned up once. V and J are TRBV11-3 and TRBJ2-3; D is undetermined. The CDR3 runs to 13 residues. V dropped 0 bases and J dropped 3 bases, with 4 bases sitting between them. In germline, CDR1 is SGHNT, CDR2 YENEEA. CDR3: CASSLDTTDTQYF. CDR3 in DNA: TGTGCCAGCAGCTTAGATACAACAGATACGCAGTATTTT. Full variable domain (outside the CDR3, taken from reference TRBV11-3 and TRBJ2-3): EAGVVQSPRYKIIEKKQPVAFWCNPISGHNTLYWYLQNLGQGPELLIRYENEEAVDDSQLPKDRFSAERLKGVDSTLKIQPAELGDSAVYLCASSLDTTDTQYFGPGTRLTVL.

This chain joins TRBV19 and TRBJ2-7; D not resolved. CDR1 and CDR2 (germline): LNHDA, SQIVND (reference sequence). Trimming shortened V by 6 bases and J by 2 bases, and 14 bases separated the two germline ends. This CDR3 has 14 amino acids. CDR3 DNA sequence: TGTGCCAGTAGGCCTGGTACTACCCCCTACGAGCAGTACTTC. Protein product: CASRPGTTPYEQYF.

The CDR3 DNA follows: TGTGCCAGCAGAAGGCCGTCTGGCACCTACAATGAGCAGTTCTTC. The encoded protein is CASRRPSGTYNEQFF. V usage is TRBV27 and J usage is TRBJ2-1, with D uncertain. Germline V gene lookup returns CDR1 MNHEY and CDR2 SMNVEV (reference sequence). The V gene lost 6 bases and the J gene lost 2 bases, with 14 bases spanning the gap. This CDR3 is built from 15 residues.

This chain joins TRBV5-1 and TRBJ1-2; D may be TRBD1 (6 bases). Trimming left V 0 bases short and J 6 bases short, with 15 bases between. This CDR3 region has 15 residues. Germline V gene lookup returns CDR1 SGHRS and CDR2 YFSETQ. The CDR3 region has the DNA TGCGCCAGCAGCTTGGTTGGTCAGGGGAGCGATGGCTACACCTTC. Encoded protein: CASSLVGQGSDGYTF. Based on the CDR3 plus reference TRBV5-1 and TRBJ1-2, the full variable domain is KAGVTQTPRYLIKTRGQQVTLSCSPISGHRSVSWYQQTPGQGLQFLFEYFSETQRNKGNFPGRFSGRQFSNSRSEMNVSTLELGDSALYLCASSLVGQGSDGYTFGSGTRLTVV.

There are a few counts of this clone. V usage is TRBV29-1 and J usage is TRBJ1-2; D may be TRBD1 (5 bases). CDR1 and CDR2 from the germline V gene are SQVTM and ANQGSEA. The CDR3 runs 11 residues. V gave up 7 bases and J gave up 8 bases, with 14 bases separating them. CDR3 in DNA: TGCAGCGCCGGGACTGCGTGGGGCTACACCTTC. It yields the protein CSAGTAWGYTF. Supplemented by reference TRBV29-1 and TRBJ1-2, the full variable domain reads SAVISQKPSRDICQRGTSLTIQCQVDSQVTMMFWYRQQPGQSLTLIATANQGSEATYESGFVIDKFPISRPNLTFSTLTVSNMSPEDSSIYLCSAGTAWGYTFGSGTRLTVV.

This chain uses TRBV11-2 with TRBJ2-3; TRBD1 matches 10 bases. CDR3 size: 15 residues. Per the germline V gene, CDR1 is SGHAT and CDR2 is FQNNGV. Germline trimming cut 5 bases from V and 2 bases from J; bases unmatched to any gene: 4. CDR3 sequence reads: CASSPGTGVTDTQYF. CDR3 nucleotide sequence: TGTGCCAGCAGCCCCGGGACAGGGGTCACAGATACGCAGTATTTT.

The chain combines TRBV27 with TRBJ1-1; possible D gene TRBD1, 6 bases. Trimming removed 8 bases from V and 5 bases from J, with 24 bases in between. The CDR3 is 16 residues long. CDR1 and CDR2 from the germline V gene are MNHEY and SMNVEV (reference sequence). The CDR3 spells CASLPRQNRVKTEAFF. CDR3 bases: TGTGCCAGCCTCCCGAGGCAAAACAGGGTAAAGACTGAAGCTTTCTTT.

The chain recombines TRBV4-1 with TRBJ2-7; the D gene is possibly TRBD2 (7 bases). With 0 bases removed from V and 7 bases from J, the gap between germline ends came to 19 bases. Per germline, CDR1 MGHRA and CDR2 YSYEKL. There are 16 residues in the CDR3. The CDR3 DNA reads as TGCGCCAGCAGCCAAGATCAAGGGGGAGGGTGGGTAGAGCAGTACTTC. It is translated as CASSQDQGGGWVEQYF.

The chain uses TRBV30 and TRBJ2-5, with D perhaps matching TRBD1 (5 bases). This CDR3 has 12 amino acids. Germline CDR1 is GTSNPN and CDR2 is SVGIG (reference sequence). The germline V and J ends were trimmed by 4 bases and 5 bases, with 11 bases remaining between them. CDR3 region: CAWKDIPETQYF. The CDR3 region has the DNA TGTGCCTGGAAGGACATCCCTGAGACCCAGTACTTC.

This chain uses TRBV19 with TRBJ1-5; D is unclear. The germline V gene has CDR1 LNHDA and CDR2 SQIVND (reference sequence). The CDR3 has 13 residues. Trimming left V 3 bases short and J 4 bases short, with 7 bases between. CDR3 DNA sequence: TGTGCCAGTAGTATTGCCCGAAATCAGCCCCAGCATTTT. Protein: CASSIARNQPQHF.

This clone was detected once. The chain combines TRBV6-5 with TRBJ1-5, with D possibly TRBD1 on 5 matching bases. The V and J ends lost 8 bases and 3 bases respectively, with 14 bases between them. The CDR3 runs 14 residues. Germline V CDR1 and CDR2: MNHEY, SVGAGI. This CDR3 is CASQGRGLNQPQHF. The CDR3 DNA reads TGTGCCAGCCAGGGTAGAGGGCTCAATCAGCCCCAGCATTTT.